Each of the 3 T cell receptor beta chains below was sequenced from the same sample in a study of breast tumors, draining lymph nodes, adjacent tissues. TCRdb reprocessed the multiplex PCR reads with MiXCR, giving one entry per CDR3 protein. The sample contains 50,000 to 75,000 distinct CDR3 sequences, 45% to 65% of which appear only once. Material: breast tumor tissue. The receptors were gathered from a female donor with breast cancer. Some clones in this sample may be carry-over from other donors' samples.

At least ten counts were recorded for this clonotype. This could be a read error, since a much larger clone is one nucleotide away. CDR3 DNA sequence: TGTGCCAGCAGCGTGAGACTAGCGGGTGACCCTCCGAACCCCGGGGAGCTGTTTTTT. Translation: CASSVRLAGDPPNPGELFF. The V gene is TRBV7-2, the J gene TRBJ2-2, with TRBD2 identical over 10 bases. The CDR3 has 19 amino acids. Germline V gene data show CDR1 as SGHTA and CDR2 as FQGNSA.

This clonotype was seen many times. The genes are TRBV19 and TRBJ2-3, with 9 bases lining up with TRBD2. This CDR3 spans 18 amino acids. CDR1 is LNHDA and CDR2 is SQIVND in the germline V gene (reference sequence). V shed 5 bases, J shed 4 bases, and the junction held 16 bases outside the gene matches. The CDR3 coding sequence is TGTGCCAGTAGTCCCTACGGCGGGGGGGCTAGGGCCGCAGATACGCAGTATTTT. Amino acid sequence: CASSPYGGGARAADTQYF.

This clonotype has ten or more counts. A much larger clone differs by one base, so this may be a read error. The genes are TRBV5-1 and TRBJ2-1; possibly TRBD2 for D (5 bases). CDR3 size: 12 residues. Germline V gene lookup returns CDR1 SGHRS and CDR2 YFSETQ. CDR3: CASSSLMEEHFF. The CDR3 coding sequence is TGCGCCAGCAGCTCACTGATGGAGGAGCACTTCTTC. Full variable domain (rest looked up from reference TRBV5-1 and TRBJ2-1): KAGVTQTPRYLIKTRGQQVTLSCSPISGHRSVSWYQQTPGQGLQFLFEYFSETQRNKGNFPGRFSGRQFSNSRSEMNVSTLELGDSALYLCASSSLMEEHFFGPGTRLTVL.